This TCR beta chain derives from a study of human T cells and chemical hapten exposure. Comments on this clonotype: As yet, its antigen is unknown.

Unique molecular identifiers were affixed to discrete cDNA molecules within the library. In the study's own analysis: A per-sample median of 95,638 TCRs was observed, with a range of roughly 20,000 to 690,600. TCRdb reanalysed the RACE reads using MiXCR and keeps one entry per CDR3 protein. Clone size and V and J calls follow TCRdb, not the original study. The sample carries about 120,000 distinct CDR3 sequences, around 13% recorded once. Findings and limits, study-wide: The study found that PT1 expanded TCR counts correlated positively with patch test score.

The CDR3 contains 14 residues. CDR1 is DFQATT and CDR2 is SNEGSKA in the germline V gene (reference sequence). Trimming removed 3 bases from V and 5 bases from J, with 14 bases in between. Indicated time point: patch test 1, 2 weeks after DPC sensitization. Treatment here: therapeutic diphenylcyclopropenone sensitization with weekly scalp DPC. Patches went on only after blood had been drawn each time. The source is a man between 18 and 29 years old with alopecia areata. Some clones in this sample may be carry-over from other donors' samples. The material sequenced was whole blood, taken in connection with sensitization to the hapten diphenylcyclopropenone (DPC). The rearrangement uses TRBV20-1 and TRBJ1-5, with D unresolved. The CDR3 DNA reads TGCAGTGCTAGTATGGCAGGCCGATATCAGCCCCAGCATTTT. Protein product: CSASMAGRYQPQHF.